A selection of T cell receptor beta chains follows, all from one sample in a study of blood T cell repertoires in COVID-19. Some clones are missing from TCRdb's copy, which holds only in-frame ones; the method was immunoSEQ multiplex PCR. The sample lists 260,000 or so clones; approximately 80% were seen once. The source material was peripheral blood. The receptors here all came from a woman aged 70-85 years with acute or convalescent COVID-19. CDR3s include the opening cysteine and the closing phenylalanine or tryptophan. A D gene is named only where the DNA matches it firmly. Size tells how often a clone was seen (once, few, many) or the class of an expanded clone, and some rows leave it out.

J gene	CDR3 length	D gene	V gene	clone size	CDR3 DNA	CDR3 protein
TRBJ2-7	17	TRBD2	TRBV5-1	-	TGCGCCAGCAGCCCTGGACTAGCGGGGGGCGTTTCCTACGAGCAGTACTTC	CASSPGLAGGVSYEQYF
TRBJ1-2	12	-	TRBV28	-	TGTGCCAGCACCCTACCTAACTATGGCTACACCTTC	CASTLPNYGYTF
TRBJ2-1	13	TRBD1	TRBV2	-	TGTGCCAGCTCTCGACAGGGGTCCAATGAGCAGTTCTTC	CASSRQGSNEQFF
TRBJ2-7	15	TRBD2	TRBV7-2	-	TGTGCCAGCAGTCATTTCGAGACAGCGGGGGGTGAGCAGTACTTC	CASSHFETAGGEQYF
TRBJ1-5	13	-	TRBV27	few	TGTGCCAGCAGTTTCTCCCGTAATCAGCCCCAGCATTTT	CASSFSRNQPQHF
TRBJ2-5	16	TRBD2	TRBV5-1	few	TGCGCCAGCAGCTCCCGCGGGGGGCTACCCCAAGAGACCCAGTACTTC	CASSSRGGLPQETQYF
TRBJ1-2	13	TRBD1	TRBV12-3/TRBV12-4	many	TGTGCCAGCAGTATGGGACAGGGGACGGGCTACACCTTC	CASSMGQGTGYTF
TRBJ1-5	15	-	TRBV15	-	TGTGCCACCAGAGAGCCGGGGGGGATCAATCAGCCCCAGCATTTT	CATREPGGINQPQHF
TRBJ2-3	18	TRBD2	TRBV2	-	TGTGCCAGCAGGGGGGGACTAGCGGGGCGGACCTACACAGATACGCAGTATTTT	CASRGGLAGRTYTDTQYF
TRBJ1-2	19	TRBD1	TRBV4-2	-	TGTGCCAGCAGCCAAGCCCCGACGGTTTCTAGACAGGGAGACTATGGCTACACCTTC	CASSQAPTVSRQGDYGYTF
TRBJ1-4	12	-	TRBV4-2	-	TGTGCCAGCAGCCAAGGCGGAGAAAAACTGTTTTTT	CASSQGGEKLFF
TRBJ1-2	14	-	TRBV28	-	TGTGCCAGCAGTTTAGTTGCGGGTGAGCGTGGCTACACCTTC	CASSLVAGERGYTF
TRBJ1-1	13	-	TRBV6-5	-	TGTGCCAGCAGTCTGACAGAAATCACTGAAGCTTTCTTT	CASSLTEITEAFF
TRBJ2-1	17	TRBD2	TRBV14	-	TGTGCCAGCAGTTGGACTAGCGGGGGCCCTTCCTACAATGAGCAGTTCTTC	CASSWTSGGPSYNEQFF
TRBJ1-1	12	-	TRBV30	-	TGTGCCTGGAGCCGCTCCGGAGCCGAAGCTTTCTTT	CAWSRSGAEAFF
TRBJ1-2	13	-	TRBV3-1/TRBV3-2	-	TGTGCCAGCAGTCACCAGGGAGGGAACGGCTACACCTTC	CASSHQGGNGYTF
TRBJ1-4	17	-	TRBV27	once	TGTGCCAGCAGTTTAAAGGCTCAGGACAGTCGAAATGAAAAACTGTTTTTT	CASSLKAQDSRNEKLFF
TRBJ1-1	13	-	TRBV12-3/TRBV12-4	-	TGTGCCAGCGTTTGGAGGGAGCACACTGAAGCTTTCTTT	CASVWREHTEAFF
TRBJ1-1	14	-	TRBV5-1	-	TGCGCCAGCAGCATCGACAGGAGAAACACTGAAGCTTTCTTT	CASSIDRRNTEAFF
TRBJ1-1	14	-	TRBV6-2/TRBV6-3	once	TGTGCCAGCAGTTTCAGGGTAATGAACACTGAAGCTTTCTTT	CASSFRVMNTEAFF
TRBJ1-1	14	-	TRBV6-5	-	TGTGCCAGCAGGTACCACGGGGGGGGCACTGAAGCTTTCTTT	CASRYHGGGTEAFF
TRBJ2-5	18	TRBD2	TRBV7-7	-	TGTGCCAGCAGCTCCGGACTAGCGGGGGGCCAACACCAAGAGACCCAGTACTTC	CASSSGLAGGQHQETQYF
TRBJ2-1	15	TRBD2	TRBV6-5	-	TGTGCCAGCAGTCGAGCGGGGGGAGTTGTCAATGAGCAGTTCTTC	CASSRAGGVVNEQFF
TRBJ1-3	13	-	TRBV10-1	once	TGCGCCAGTCAGGGATTCTCTGGAAACACCATATATTTT	CASQGFSGNTIYF
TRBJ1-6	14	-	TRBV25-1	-	TGTGCCAGCAGCAGGGGTGTATATAATTCACCCCTCCACTTT	CASSRGVYNSPLHF
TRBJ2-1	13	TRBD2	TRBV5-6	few	TGTGCCAGCACCCCGACAGGCGGGGGGTCGCAGTTCTTC	CASTPTGGGSQFF
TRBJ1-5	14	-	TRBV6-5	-	TGTGCCAGCAGCCCACCAGGGGGCAATCAGCCCCAGCATTTT	CASSPPGGNQPQHF